The clone carrying this T cell receptor (beta chain) was seen only a few times. Its antigen is as yet unknown. The germline V gene encodes CDR1 SQVTM and CDR2 ANQGSEA. This CDR3 is built from 14 residues. V dropped 6 bases and J dropped 0 bases, with 15 bases sitting between them. This specimen comes from a study of CD8+ T cells in alopecia areata. Study context: Treatment with tofacitinib (6 to 18 months) was followed by 6 months off drug.

Treatment denoted: oral pan-JAK inhibitor, 5-10 mg twice daily. Sequencing used cDNA as its template, made by extracting RNA and reverse transcribing it. Assay: immunoSEQ multiplex PCR; the TCRdb copy retains only in-frame clones and omits some. The table lists about 100,000 clones, 55% to 75% of them singletons. Findings and limits, study-wide: Numerous expanded lesional clones remained in scalp and blood during tofacitinib. Having one nonresponder leaves uncertain how baseline CD8+ expansion relates to response.

This TCR was recovered from a human donor with alopecia areata. This specimen consisted of CD8+ T cells sorted from blood, obtained at approximately week 60, from a patient treated with tofacitinib. This chain links TRBV29-1 with TRBJ2-7, with D perhaps given as TRBD1 or TRBD2 (5 bases each). The CDR3 DNA is TGCAGCGTGTTAGGGGACGTGAGCTCCTACGAGCAGTACTTC. Encoded protein: CSVLGDVSSYEQYF.